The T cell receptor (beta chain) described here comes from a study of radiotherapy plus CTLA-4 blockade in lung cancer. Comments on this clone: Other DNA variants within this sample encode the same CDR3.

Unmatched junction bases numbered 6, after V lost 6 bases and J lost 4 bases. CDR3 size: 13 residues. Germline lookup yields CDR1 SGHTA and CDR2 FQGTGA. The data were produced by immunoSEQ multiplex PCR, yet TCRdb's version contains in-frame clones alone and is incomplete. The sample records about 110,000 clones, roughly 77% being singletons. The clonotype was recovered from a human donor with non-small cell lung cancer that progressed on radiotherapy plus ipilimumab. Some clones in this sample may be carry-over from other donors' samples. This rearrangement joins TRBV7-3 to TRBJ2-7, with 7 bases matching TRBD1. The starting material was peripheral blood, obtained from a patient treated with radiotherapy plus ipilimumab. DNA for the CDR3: TGTGCCAGCAGTCCGGACAGGACGTACGAGCAGTACTTC. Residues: CASSPDRTYEQYF.